The 18 T cell receptor beta chains listed next were all sequenced from one sample in a study of CD8+ T cells in alopecia areata. cDNA serving as the sequencing template came from extracted, reverse transcribed RNA. Sequencing used immunoSEQ multiplex PCR; TCRdb keeps in-frame clones, though not all of them. Here the sample spans 110,000 or so clones, 55% to 70% being singletons. Material for sequencing was CD4+ T cells sorted from blood. These receptors were taken from a human donor in good health.

The chain employs TRBV2 and TRBJ1-5; D is ambiguous. Trimming pared 6 bases from V and 7 bases from J, leaving 13 bases between. Germline values: CDR1 SNHLY, CDR2 FYNNEI. The CDR3 covers 13 residues. CDR3 sequence (DNA): TGTGCCAGCAGCGATGGGCTGGGCCAGCCCCAGCATTTT. Translating it yields CASSDGLGQPQHF.

This clone was counted only a few times. The chain couples TRBV5-6 to TRBJ1-1; D may be TRBD1 (5 bases). The V and J ends lost 8 bases and 1 base respectively, with 15 bases between them. This CDR3 has 14 residues. CDR1 SGHDT and CDR2 YYEEEE come from the germline V gene. The CDR3 nucleotides are TGTGCCAGTAGCCTCTACCAGGGGAACACTGAAGCTTTCTTT. This translates into CASSLYQGNTEAFF.

The chain couples TRBV29-1 to TRBJ2-7; D is unresolved. Trimming removed 2 bases from V and 2 bases from J, with 7 bases in between. Germline lookup yields CDR1 SQVTM and CDR2 ANQGSEA. CDR3 length equals 12 residues. Here the CDR3 reads CSVEKSTYEQYF. DNA for the CDR3: TGCAGCGTTGAAAAGTCCACCTACGAGCAGTACTTC.

The count of this clone is one. V and J are TRBV5-6 and TRBJ1-6; perhaps TRBD1 as D (5 bases). CDR3 size: 16 residues. CDR1 and CDR2 from the germline V gene are SGHDT and YYEEEE. V was pared by 4 bases and J by 0 bases, with 11 bases between. The CDR3 coding sequence is TGTGCCAGCAGCCTGACAGCCAGCTCCTATAATTCACCCCTCCACTTT. Translating gives CASSLTASSYNSPLHF.

In DNA form, the CDR3 reads TGCGCCAGCAGCTTGGCTGGTACAGACAATGAGCAGTTCTTC. Its translation is CASSLAGTDNEQFF. The chain joins TRBV5-1 to TRBJ2-1; D is undetermined. The CDR3 contains 14 residues. With 0 bases removed from V and 5 bases from J, the gap between germline ends came to 9 bases. Per the germline V gene, CDR1 is SGHRS and CDR2 is YFSETQ. The full variable domain, completed using reference TRBV5-1 and TRBJ2-1, is KAGVTQTPRYLIKTRGQQVTLSCSPISGHRSVSWYQQTPGQGLQFLFEYFSETQRNKGNFPGRFSGRQFSNSRSEMNVSTLELGDSALYLCASSLAGTDNEQFFGPGTRLTVL.

The chain couples TRBV6-5 to TRBJ2-7; weak D call: TRBD1 (5 bases). CDR3 size: 13 residues. The V end lost 3 bases, the J end lost 6 bases, and 12 bases lay between the germline ends. CDR1 is MNHEY and CDR2 is SVGAGI in the germline V gene. The CDR3 bases are TGTGCCAGCAGTTATGACAGCCTGGGCGAGCAGTACTTC. Protein: CASSYDSLGEQYF.

The chain has TRBV29-1 and TRBJ2-4; D not certain. V lost 3 bases, J lost 7 bases, and 13 bases lay in between. The CDR3 has 13 residues. CDR1 and CDR2 (germline): SQVTM, ANQGSEA. The CDR3 loop is CSVDEQPLNIQYF. DNA of the CDR3: TGCAGCGTTGATGAACAGCCGCTGAACATTCAGTACTTC.

The CDR3 bases are TGTGCCAGCAGCTTAGACCCCCTCCGTAGTGGGACCTACGAGCAGTACTTC. Protein: CASSLDPLRSGTYEQYF. The J gene is TRBJ2-7, the V gene TRBV11-2; the D is unclear. V was clipped by 0 bases and J by 2 bases, with 17 bases between them. Germline CDR1 is SGHAT and CDR2 is FQNNGV. CDR3 size: 17 residues.

V and J are TRBV30 and TRBJ2-1; 8 bases are a match to TRBD1. Per germline, CDR1 GTSNPN and CDR2 SVGIG (reference sequence). The length of the CDR3 is 15 residues. Trimming took 4 bases from V and 5 from J; bases not matched to a gene: 10. The CDR3 loop is CAWTLAQGAHNEQFF. For the CDR3, the DNA is TGTGCCTGGACCCTAGCGCAGGGGGCCCACAATGAGCAGTTCTTC. Looking up the rest from reference TRBV30 and TRBJ2-1 gives the full variable domain: SQTIHQWPATLVQPVGSPLSLECTVEGTSNPNLYWYRQAAGRGLQLLFYSVGIGQISSEVPQNLSASRPQDRQFILSSKKLLLSDSGFYLCAWTLAQGAHNEQFFGPGTRLTVL.

CDR3: CASSPGGVSNTGELFF. DNA for the CDR3: TGCGCCAGCTCCCCAGGGGGCGTCTCGAACACCGGGGAGCTGTTTTTT. The V and J genes are TRBV5-1 and TRBJ2-2; 8 positions agree with TRBD1. Trimming took 7 bases from V and 0 from J; bases not matched to a gene: 8. CDR3 length: 16 amino acids. The germline V gene has CDR1 SGHRS and CDR2 YFSETQ.

The rearrangement joins TRBV27 to TRBJ1-6; the D is unclear. The V and J ends lost 10 bases and 0 bases respectively, with 13 bases between them. The CDR3 is 15 amino acids. Per the germline V gene, CDR1 is MNHEY and CDR2 is SMNVEV (reference sequence). CDR3 bases: TGTGCCACCTCCAGGTTGGCCTCCTATAATTCACCCCTCCACTTT. Translation gives CATSRLASYNSPLHF.

This clone came up once. This sequence joins TRBV19 and TRBJ1-1; D ambiguous. From germline, CDR1 is LNHDA and CDR2 SQIVND (reference sequence). The CDR3 totals 13 residues. With 7 bases removed from V and 6 bases from J, the gap between germline ends came to 15 bases. In nucleotides, the CDR3 is TGTGCCAGTACTCATCGATGGGGTTCTGAAGCTTTCTTT. Amino acids: CASTHRWGSEAFF. Looking up the rest from reference TRBV19 and TRBJ1-1 gives the full variable domain: DGGITQSPKYLFRKEGQNVTLSCEQNLNHDAMYWYRQDPGQGLRLIYYSQIVNDFQKGDIAEGYSVSREKKESFPLTVTSAQKNPTAFYLCASTHRWGSEAFFGQGTRLTVV.

This clone was counted once. The genes are TRBV7-9 and TRBJ1-1; no firm D call. The V gene lost 1 base and the J gene lost 4 bases, with 13 bases spanning the gap. The CDR3 loop spans 15 amino acids. From germline, CDR1 is SEHNR and CDR2 FQNEAQ (reference sequence). As DNA, the CDR3 is TGTGCCAGCAGCTTAGGGGCCTCAGCGGGCACTGAAGCTTTCTTT. Protein sequence: CASSLGASAGTEAFF.

V gene TRBV19 combines with J gene TRBJ1-6; D not certain. The CDR3 extends over 12 amino acids. In germline, CDR1 is LNHDA, CDR2 SQIVND (reference sequence). Trimming removed 5 bases from V and 10 bases from J, with 9 bases in between. The CDR3 DNA reads as TGTGCCAGTAGTGCCCGCAACTCACCCCTCCACTTT. Residues: CASSARNSPLHF.

In DNA form, the CDR3 reads TGTGCCAGCAGTTTGGGACGTTGGAACTATGGCTACACCTTC. Encoded protein: CASSLGRWNYGYTF. The chain employs TRBV27 and TRBJ1-2; D is perhaps TRBD1 (5 bases). Deletions cut 3 bases from V and 2 bases from J, with 10 bases between. This CDR3 contains 14 residues. Germline CDR1 reads MNHEY; CDR2 reads SMNVEV (reference sequence).

This clone was counted many times. The CDR3 reads CASGFRTGGQETQYF. CDR3 bases: TGTGCTAGTGGTTTTAGGACCGGGGGCCAAGAGACCCAGTACTTC. The V call is TRBV12-5, the J call TRBJ2-5, with a possible D match to TRBD2 (6 bases). The CDR3 loop spans 15 amino acids. Trimming left V 3 bases short and J 1 base short, with 12 bases between. Germline-derived CDR1 and CDR2 are LGHNT and FRNRAP.

A remark on this clone: Other DNA sequences of this sample code for an identical CDR3. The V gene is TRBV5-1, the J gene TRBJ2-7, with D unresolved. Germline V gene lookup returns CDR1 SGHRS and CDR2 YFSETQ. The CDR3 is made up of 12 amino acids. V was shortened by 4 bases and J by 4 bases, with 9 bases between the two germline ends. As DNA, the CDR3 is TGCGCCAGCAGCCTAGACGGGTACGAGCAGTACTTC. Its protein is CASSLDGYEQYF.

Only a few counts were recorded for this clone. V and J are TRBV5-1 and TRBJ2-1, with 7 bases matching TRBD2. The CDR3 covers 19 residues. Germline loops: CDR1 SGHRS, CDR2 YFSETQ. V dropped 4 bases and J dropped 0; count of bases not matched to a gene: 16. CDR3 nucleotides: TGCGCCAGCAGCCTCGGGTGGCGGGGGAGGACCCCCTCCTACAATGAGCAGTTCTTC. It translates to CASSLGWRGRTPSYNEQFF. Combining the CDR3 with reference TRBV5-1 and TRBJ2-1 gives the whole variable domain KAGVTQTPRYLIKTRGQQVTLSCSPISGHRSVSWYQQTPGQGLQFLFEYFSETQRNKGNFPGRFSGRQFSNSRSEMNVSTLELGDSALYLCASSLGWRGRTPSYNEQFFGPGTRLTVL.